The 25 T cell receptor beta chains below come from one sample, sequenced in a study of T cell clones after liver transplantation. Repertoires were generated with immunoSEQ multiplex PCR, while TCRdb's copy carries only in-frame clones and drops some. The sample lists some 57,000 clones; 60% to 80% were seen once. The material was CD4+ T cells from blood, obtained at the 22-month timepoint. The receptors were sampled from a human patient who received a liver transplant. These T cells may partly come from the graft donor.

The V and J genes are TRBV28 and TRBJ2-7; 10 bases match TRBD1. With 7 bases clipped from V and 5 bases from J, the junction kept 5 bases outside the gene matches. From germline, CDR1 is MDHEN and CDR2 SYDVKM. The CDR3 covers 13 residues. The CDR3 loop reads CASTRDRGDEQYF. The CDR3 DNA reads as TGTGCCAGCACCAGGGACAGGGGCGACGAGCAGTACTTC.

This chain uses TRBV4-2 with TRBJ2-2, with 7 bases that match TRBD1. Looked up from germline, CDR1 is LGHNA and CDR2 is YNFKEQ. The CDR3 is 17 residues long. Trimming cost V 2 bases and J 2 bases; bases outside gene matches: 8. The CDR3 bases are TGTGCCAGCAGCCAACCCTACAGGGGCCGAAACACCGGGGAGCTGTTTTTT. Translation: CASSQPYRGRNTGELFF.

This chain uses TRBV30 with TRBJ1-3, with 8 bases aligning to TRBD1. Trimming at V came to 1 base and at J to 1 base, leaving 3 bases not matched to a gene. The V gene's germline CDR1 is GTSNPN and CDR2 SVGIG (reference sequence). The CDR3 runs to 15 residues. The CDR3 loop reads CAWSDGQGSGNTIYF. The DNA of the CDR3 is TGTGCCTGGAGTGACGGACAGGGTTCTGGAAACACCATATATTTT.

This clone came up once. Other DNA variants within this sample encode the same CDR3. The CDR3 DNA is TGTGCCAGCAGCTTAGTCGGCGGGTACAATGAGCAGTTCTTC. This translates into CASSLVGGYNEQFF. The rearrangement joins TRBV11-3 to TRBJ2-1; D possibly corresponds to TRBD2 (5 bases). Germline loops: CDR1 SGHNT, CDR2 YENEEA. V was clipped by 1 base and J by 4 bases, with 8 bases between them. The CDR3 totals 14 residues.

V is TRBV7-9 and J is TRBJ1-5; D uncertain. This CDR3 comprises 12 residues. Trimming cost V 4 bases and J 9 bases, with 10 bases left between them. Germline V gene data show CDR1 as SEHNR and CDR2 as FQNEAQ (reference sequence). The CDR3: CASSWERGPQHF. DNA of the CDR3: TGTGCCAGCAGCTGGGAGCGGGGGCCCCAGCATTTT.

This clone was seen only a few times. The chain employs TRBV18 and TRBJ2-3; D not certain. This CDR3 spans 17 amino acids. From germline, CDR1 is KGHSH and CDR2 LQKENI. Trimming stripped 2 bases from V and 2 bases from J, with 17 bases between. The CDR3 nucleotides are TGTGCCAGCTCACCATCTATTGGGCTACCTGACACAGATACGCAGTATTTT. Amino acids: CASSPSIGLPDTDTQYF.

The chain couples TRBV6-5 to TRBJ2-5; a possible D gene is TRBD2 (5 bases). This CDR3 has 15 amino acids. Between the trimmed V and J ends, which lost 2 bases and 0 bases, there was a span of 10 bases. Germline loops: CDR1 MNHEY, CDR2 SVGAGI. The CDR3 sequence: CASSYRTPDQETQYF. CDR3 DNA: TGTGCCAGCAGTTACAGGACTCCCGACCAAGAGACCCAGTACTTC.

CDR3 residues: CASSLGSGQGQETQYF. As DNA, the CDR3 is TGCGCCAGCAGCTTGGGGTCAGGGCAAGGCCAAGAGACCCAGTACTTC. This chain links TRBV5-1 with TRBJ2-5; perhaps TRBD1 as D (5 bases). In germline, CDR1 is SGHRS, CDR2 YFSETQ. The germline V and J ends were trimmed by 0 bases and 1 base, with 13 bases remaining between them. The CDR3 runs 16 residues.

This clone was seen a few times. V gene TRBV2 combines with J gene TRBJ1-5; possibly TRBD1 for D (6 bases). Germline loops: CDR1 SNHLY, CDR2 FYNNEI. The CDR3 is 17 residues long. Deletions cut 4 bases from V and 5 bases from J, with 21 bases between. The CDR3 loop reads CASSAVLARQVDQPQHF. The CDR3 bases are TGTGCCAGCAGTGCCGTACTTGCCCGACAGGTTGATCAGCCCCAGCATTTT.

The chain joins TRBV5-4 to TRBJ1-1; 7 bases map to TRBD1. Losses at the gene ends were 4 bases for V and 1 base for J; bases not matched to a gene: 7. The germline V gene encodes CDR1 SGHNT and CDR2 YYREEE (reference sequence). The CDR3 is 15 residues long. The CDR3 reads CASSLTRGGNTEAFF. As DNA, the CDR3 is TGTGCCAGCAGCCTAACCAGGGGGGGGAACACTGAAGCTTTCTTT.

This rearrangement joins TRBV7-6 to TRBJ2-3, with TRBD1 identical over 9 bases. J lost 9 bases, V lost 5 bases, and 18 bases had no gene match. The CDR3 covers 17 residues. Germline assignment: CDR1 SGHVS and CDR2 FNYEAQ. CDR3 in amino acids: CASSRRTLGQGGRTQYF. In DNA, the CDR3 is TGTGCCAGCAGCCGACGGACCCTGGGACAGGGAGGTCGGACGCAGTATTTT.

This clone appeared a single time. The CDR3 here is CASSHPDRYGYTF. CDR3 coding DNA: TGTGCCAGCAGCCACCCAGACAGATATGGCTACACCTTC. The rearrangement uses TRBV5-4 and TRBJ1-2, with a tentative D call TRBD1 (5 bases). Trimming cost V 4 bases and J 5 bases, with 12 bases left between them. This CDR3 contains 13 residues. Germline V lookup: CDR1 SGHNT, CDR2 YYREEE (reference sequence).

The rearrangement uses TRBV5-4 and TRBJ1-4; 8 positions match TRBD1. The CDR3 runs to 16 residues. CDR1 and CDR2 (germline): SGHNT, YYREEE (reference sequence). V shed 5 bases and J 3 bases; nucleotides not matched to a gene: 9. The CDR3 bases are TGTGCCAGCAGTTCCGACAGGGGAGGACCTAATGAAAAACTGTTTTTT. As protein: CASSSDRGGPNEKLFF.

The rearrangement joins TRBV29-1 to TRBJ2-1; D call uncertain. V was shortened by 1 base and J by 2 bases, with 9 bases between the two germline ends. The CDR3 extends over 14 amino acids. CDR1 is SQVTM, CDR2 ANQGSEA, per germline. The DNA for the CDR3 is TGCAGCGTTGAAGTTGGACGGGCCTACAATGAGCAGTTCTTC. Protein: CSVEVGRAYNEQFF.

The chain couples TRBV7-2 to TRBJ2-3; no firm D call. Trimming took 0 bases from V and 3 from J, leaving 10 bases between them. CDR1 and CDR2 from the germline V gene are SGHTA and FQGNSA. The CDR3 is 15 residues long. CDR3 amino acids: CASSLALVGTDTQYF. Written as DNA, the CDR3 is TGTGCCAGCAGCTTAGCCCTAGTGGGGACAGATACGCAGTATTTT. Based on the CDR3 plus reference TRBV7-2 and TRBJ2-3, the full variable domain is GAGVSQSPSNKVTEKGKDVELRCDPISGHTALYWYRQSLGQGLEFLIYFQGNSAPDKSGLPSDRFSAERTGGSVSTLTIQRTQQEDSAVYLCASSLALVGTDTQYFGPGTRLTVL.

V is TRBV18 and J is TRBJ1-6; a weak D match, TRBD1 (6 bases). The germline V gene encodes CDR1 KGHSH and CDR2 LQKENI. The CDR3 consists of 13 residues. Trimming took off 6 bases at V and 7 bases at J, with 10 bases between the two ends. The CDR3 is CASSGGQNSPLHF. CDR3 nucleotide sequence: TGTGCCAGCTCCGGGGGACAAAATTCACCCCTCCACTTT.

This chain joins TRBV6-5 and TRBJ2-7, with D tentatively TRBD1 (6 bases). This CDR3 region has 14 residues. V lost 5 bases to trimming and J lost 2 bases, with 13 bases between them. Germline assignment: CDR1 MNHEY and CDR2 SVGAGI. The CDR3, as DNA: TGTGCCAGCAGTGGCCGGACAGAAGCCTACGAGCAGTACTTC. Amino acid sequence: CASSGRTEAYEQYF.

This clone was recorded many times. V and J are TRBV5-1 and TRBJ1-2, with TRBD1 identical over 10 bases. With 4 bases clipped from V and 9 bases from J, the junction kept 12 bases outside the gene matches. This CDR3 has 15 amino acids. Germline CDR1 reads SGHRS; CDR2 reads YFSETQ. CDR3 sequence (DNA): TGCGCCAGCAGCCATGGAGACAGGGGGCTAAGAAGCTACACCTTC. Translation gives CASSHGDRGLRSYTF.

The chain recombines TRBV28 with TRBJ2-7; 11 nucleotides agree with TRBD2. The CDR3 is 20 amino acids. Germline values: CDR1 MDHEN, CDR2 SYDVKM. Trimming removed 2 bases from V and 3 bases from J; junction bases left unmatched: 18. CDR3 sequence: CASSLPDRGLAVEMIYEQYF. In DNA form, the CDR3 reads TGTGCCAGCAGTTTACCCGACAGGGGACTAGCGGTCGAGATGATCTACGAGCAGTACTTC.

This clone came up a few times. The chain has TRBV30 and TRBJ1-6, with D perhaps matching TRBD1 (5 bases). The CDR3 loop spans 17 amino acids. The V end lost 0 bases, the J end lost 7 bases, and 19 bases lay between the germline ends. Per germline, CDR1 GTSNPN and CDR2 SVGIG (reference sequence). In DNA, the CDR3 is TGTGCCTGGAGTGTACGAAAGTTGGGGACCTTCAATTCACCCCTCCACTTT. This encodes CAWSVRKLGTFNSPLHF.

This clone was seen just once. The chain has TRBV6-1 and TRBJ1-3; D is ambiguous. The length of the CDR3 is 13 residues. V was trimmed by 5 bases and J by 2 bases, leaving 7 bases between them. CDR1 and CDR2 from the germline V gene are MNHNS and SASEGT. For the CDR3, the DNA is TGTGCCAGCAGTATTACCACTGGAAACACCATATATTTT. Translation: CASSITTGNTIYF.

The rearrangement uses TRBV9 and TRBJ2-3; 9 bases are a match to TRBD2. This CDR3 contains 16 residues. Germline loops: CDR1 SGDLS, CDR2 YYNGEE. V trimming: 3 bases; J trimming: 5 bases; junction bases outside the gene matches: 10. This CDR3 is CASSATASGDGDTQYF. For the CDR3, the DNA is TGTGCCAGCAGCGCTACGGCTAGCGGGGATGGAGATACGCAGTATTTT.

CDR3 in amino acids: CASSSGQGVWQETQYF. DNA for the CDR3: TGTGCCAGCAGCTCGGGACAGGGGGTTTGGCAAGAGACCCAGTACTTC. The chain links TRBV7-2 to TRBJ2-5; 11 nucleotides match TRBD1. With 4 bases clipped from V and 2 bases from J, the junction kept 6 bases outside the gene matches. Per germline, CDR1 SGHTA and CDR2 FQGNSA. This CDR3 contains 16 residues. The variable domain in full, with the rest retrieved from reference TRBV7-2 and TRBJ2-5, is GAGVSQSPSNKVTEKGKDVELRCDPISGHTALYWYRQSLGQGLEFLIYFQGNSAPDKSGLPSDRFSAERTGGSVSTLTIQRTQQEDSAVYLCASSSGQGVWQETQYFGPGTRLLVL.

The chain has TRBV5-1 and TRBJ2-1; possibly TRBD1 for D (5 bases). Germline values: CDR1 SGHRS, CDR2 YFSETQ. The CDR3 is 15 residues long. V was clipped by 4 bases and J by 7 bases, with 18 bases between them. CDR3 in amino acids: CASSLDPDRQNEQFF. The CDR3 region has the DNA TGCGCCAGCAGCCTTGACCCCGACAGACAGAATGAGCAGTTCTTC.

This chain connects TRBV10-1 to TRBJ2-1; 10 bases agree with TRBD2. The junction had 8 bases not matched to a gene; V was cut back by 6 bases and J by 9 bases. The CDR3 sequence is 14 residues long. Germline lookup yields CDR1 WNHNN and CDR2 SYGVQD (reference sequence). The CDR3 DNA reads TGCGCCAGCAGGGAAAGCGGGGGGGCCGGTGAGCAGTTCTTC. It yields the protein CASRESGGAGEQFF.